Sequencing of this TCR beta chain was carried out in a study of cytomegalovirus exposure and HLA in healthy donors. Overall study findings and caveats: Further analysis, carried out later, found HLA-associated TCR beta chains more clonally expanded than equally common other chains.

This clone was found once. Its specificity is not known. PCR was performed using 60 Vbeta and 13 Jbeta primers. Profiled with immunoSEQ multiplex PCR; TCRdb holds only in-frame clones, not every one. The sample lists under 200,000 clones, about 79% occurring once. Germline V gene lookup returns CDR1 SGHRS and CDR2 YFSETQ. The CDR3 covers 14 residues. The V gene end was trimmed by 4 bases and the J gene end by 0 bases; junction bases not matched to a gene: 2. The chain carries TRBV5-1 and TRBJ2-7, with 9 bases fitting TRBD1. Input material: PBMCs. The sequence came from a man aged 45-65 years in good health and CMV-seropositive. The CDR3 reads CASSPGQGSYEQYF. CDR3 nucleotides: TGCGCCAGCAGCCCGGGACAGGGCTCCTACGAGCAGTACTTC.